The rows below give T cell receptor beta chains drawn from one sample of a study of blood T cell repertoires in COVID-19. Clones were sequenced by immunoSEQ multiplex PCR, and TCRdb holds only the in-frame ones, with some missing. The repertoire holds 97,000 or so clones, with 65% to 90% as singletons. The sequenced material came from peripheral blood. Receptors were obtained from a man aged 70-80 years with active or convalescent COVID-19. Each CDR3 is given with its conserved first and last residue. Each record gives: J gene, clone size, V gene, D gene, CDR3 DNA, CDR3 protein. A D gene is named only where the DNA matches it firmly. Part of the rows lack a size; the others show once, few, many or a class for expanded clones.

TRBJ1-1 - TRBV7-8 TRBD1 TGTGCCAGCAGCTTAGCCGACAGGGGTGTCACTGAAGCTTTCTTT CASSLADRGVTEAFF
TRBJ2-4 - TRBV7-2 - TGTGCCAGCAGCTTAGCGGCAGGTCGAAACATTCAGTACTTC CASSLAAGRNIQYF
TRBJ1-6 - TRBV4-3 - TGCGCCAGCAGCCCCGGGGGGAGATGGGATTCACCCCTCCACTTT CASSPGGRWDSPLHF
TRBJ2-7 - TRBV18 - TGTGCCAGCGTGACCCGGGCCTCGGGGGAGCAGTACTTC CASVTRASGEQYF
TRBJ2-1 - TRBV3-1/TRBV3-2 TRBD2 TGTGCCAGCAGCCTTCCGACTAGCAGTGAGCAGTTCTTC CASSLPTSSEQFF
TRBJ1-2 - TRBV19 - TGTGCCAGTAGTATTTCAGGGACTACTACCTATGGCTACACCTTC CASSISGTTTYGYTF
TRBJ1-3 - TRBV18 TRBD1 TGTGCCAGCTCACTAACCCGGGACAGGGGAAACACCATATATTTT CASSLTRDRGNTIYF
TRBJ2-1 - TRBV25-1 - TGTGCCAGCAGTGAATCAGGAGGCGTTGCCTACAATGAGCAGTTCTTC CASSESGGVAYNEQFF
TRBJ2-6 - TRBV27 - TGTGCCAGCAGTCTGACAGACTCTGGGGCCAACGTCCTGACTTTC CASSLTDSGANVLTF
TRBJ1-2 - TRBV5-6 TRBD1 TGTGCCAGCAGCTCGACCGGGACAGGGAATGGCTACACCTTC CASSSTGTGNGYTF
TRBJ1-1 once TRBV6-2/TRBV6-3 TRBD1 TGTGCCAGCAGTTACTCGGCCGGGACAGCCAACACTGAAGCTTTCTTT CASSYSAGTANTEAFF
TRBJ2-7 - TRBV5-8 - TGTGCCAGCACCCCGGTGCTCTACGAGCAGTACTTC CASTPVLYEQYF
TRBJ2-1 - TRBV7-9 TRBD1 TGTGCCAGCAGCTTAGGGACAGGAATGAACAATGAGCAGTTCTTC CASSLGTGMNNEQFF
TRBJ2-1 - TRBV5-1 TRBD2 TGCGCCAGCAGCGACCGGACTAGCGGGTGTCAGTTCTTC CASSDRTSGCQFF
TRBJ2-5 - TRBV5-1 - TGCGCCAGCAGCTTGTCCGGGAGCGAGACCCAGTACTTC CASSLSGSETQYF
TRBJ1-5 few TRBV18 TRBD1 TGTGCCAGCTCACAAGCTGCAGGGGGTGATCAGCCCCAGCATTTT CASSQAAGGDQPQHF
TRBJ1-2 - TRBV7-8 TRBD1 TGTGCCAGCAGCTCGACAGGGTTTAGTGGCTACACCTTC CASSSTGFSGYTF
TRBJ2-3 - TRBV25-1 - TGTGCCAGCAGGAGACAGAACACAGATACGCAGTATTTT CASRRQNTDTQYF
TRBJ1-4 - TRBV20-1 - TGCAGTGGGCAGGGGTTTGAAAAACTGTTTTTT CSGQGFEKLFF
TRBJ1-1 - TRBV18 - TGTGCCAGCTCACCGCCTACAGGGATGCGCACTGAAGCTTTCTTT CASSPPTGMRTEAFF
TRBJ1-2 - TRBV5-8 - TGTGCCAGCAGCCGACAAAATGGCTACACCTTC CASSRQNGYTF
TRBJ2-1 - TRBV5-1 - TGCGCCAGCAGCTCCTTTTCGGGGGTGGGGAGGAATGAGCAGTTCTTC CASSSFSGVGRNEQFF
TRBJ1-2 - TRBV5-1 - TGCGCCAGCAGCTTGATGGACTTCCAACTGGGTGGCTACACCTTC CASSLMDFQLGGYTF
TRBJ1-1 few TRBV3-1/TRBV3-2 TRBD1 TGTGCCAGCAGCCAAGTAGGGGGCTACACTGAAGCTTTCTTT CASSQVGGYTEAFF
TRBJ2-7 - TRBV7-2 - TGTGCCAGCAGCTTAGCGCGCGGGCGCTACGAGCAGTACTTC CASSLARGRYEQYF